Listed below are T cell receptor beta chains from one sample, sequenced in a study of regulatory T cells in long-lasting Graves disease. TCRdb used MiXCR to reprocess the multiplex PCR reads, holding one entry per CDR3 protein. The sample lists hundreds of thousands of distinct CDR3 sequences; around 20% were seen once. The specimen comprised peripheral blood mononuclear cells (PBMCs), sampled when the disease was refractory, from a patient treated with antithyroid drugs. These TCRs come from a female donor with Graves disease. The CDR3 runs from the conserved cysteine through the conserved F or W. The order of the fields is CDR3 length, D gene, J gene, clone size, V gene, CDR3 DNA, CDR3 protein. D genes are given only for firm matches. Size tells how often a clone was seen (once, few, many) or the class of an expanded clone, and some rows leave it out.

cdr3_length: 14; d_call: -; j_call: TRBJ1-5; clone_size: -; v_call: TRBV5-5; cdr3_nt: TGTGCCAGCAGCACGGACAGCAATAATCAGCCCCAGCATTTT; cdr3_aa: CASSTDSNNQPQHF
cdr3_length: 11; d_call: -; j_call: TRBJ2-2; clone_size: many; v_call: TRBV11-3; cdr3_nt: TGTGCCAGCAGTCGGACCGGGGAGCTGTTTTTT; cdr3_aa: CASSRTGELFF
cdr3_length: 13; d_call: -; j_call: TRBJ2-5; clone_size: few; v_call: TRBV7-3; cdr3_nt: TGTGCCAGCAGCAAAGCAGGTCAAGAGACCCAGTACTTC; cdr3_aa: CASSKAGQETQYF
cdr3_length: 13; d_call: -; j_call: TRBJ2-7; clone_size: -; v_call: TRBV7-9; cdr3_nt: TGTGCCAGCAGCTTTAAGTTCCCCTACGAGCAGTACTTC; cdr3_aa: CASSFKFPYEQYF
cdr3_length: 14; d_call: TRBD1; j_call: TRBJ1-6; clone_size: many; v_call: TRBV7-2; cdr3_nt: TGTGCCAGCAGGGACAGGTCCTATAATTCACCCCTCCACTTT; cdr3_aa: CASRDRSYNSPLHF
cdr3_length: 13; d_call: TRBD1; j_call: TRBJ1-2; clone_size: -; v_call: TRBV5-1; cdr3_nt: TGCCCCAGCAGCAGGGGGGTTAGCTATGGCTACACCTTC; cdr3_aa: CPSSRGVSYGYTF
cdr3_length: 14; d_call: TRBD1; j_call: TRBJ1-2; clone_size: many; v_call: TRBV28; cdr3_nt: TGTGCCAGCAGTTTATTGGGGACAGCCGGCGGCTACACCTTC; cdr3_aa: CASSLLGTAGGYTF
cdr3_length: 16; d_call: -; j_call: TRBJ2-5; clone_size: -; v_call: TRBV28; cdr3_nt: TGTGCCAGCAGTTTATGGGGTCTAGGGACCGCGAGTGAGCAGTACTTC; cdr3_aa: CASSLWGLGTASEQYF
cdr3_length: 13; d_call: TRBD2; j_call: TRBJ2-7; clone_size: many; v_call: TRBV6-1; cdr3_nt: TGTGCCAGCAGTCCGAGTCTAGCGGACGAGCAGTACTTC; cdr3_aa: CASSPSLADEQYF
cdr3_length: 15; d_call: -; j_call: TRBJ1-3; clone_size: many; v_call: TRBV27; cdr3_nt: TGTGCCAGCAGTACCGCTAGGACAGCTAGAAACACCATATATTTT; cdr3_aa: CASSTARTARNTIYF
cdr3_length: 13; d_call: TRBD2; j_call: TRBJ2-7; clone_size: many; v_call: TRBV6-2/TRBV6-3; cdr3_nt: TGTGCCAGCAGTTACGCGGGGGGTTACGAGCAGTACTTC; cdr3_aa: CASSYAGGYEQYF
cdr3_length: 16; d_call: TRBD1; j_call: TRBJ1-1; clone_size: many; v_call: TRBV6-6; cdr3_nt: TGTGCCAGCAGTTACTCGGTCCCGGGACAGGGGAATGAAGCTTTCTTT; cdr3_aa: CASSYSVPGQGNEAFF
cdr3_length: 11; d_call: -; j_call: TRBJ2-5; clone_size: many; v_call: TRBV30; cdr3_nt: TGTGCCTGGAGGCGTGGCGAGACCCAGTACTTC; cdr3_aa: CAWRRGETQYF
cdr3_length: 18; d_call: TRBD2; j_call: TRBJ2-7; clone_size: few; v_call: TRBV5-1; cdr3_nt: TGCGCCAGCAGCTTGAATACCGGGACTAGCGGGACCCCCTACGAGCAGTACTTC; cdr3_aa: CASSLNTGTSGTPYEQYF
cdr3_length: 13; d_call: -; j_call: TRBJ1-5; clone_size: many; v_call: TRBV19; cdr3_nt: TGTGCCAGTAGTAACAGGGGCAATCAGCCCCAGCATTTT; cdr3_aa: CASSNRGNQPQHF
cdr3_length: 16; d_call: TRBD2; j_call: TRBJ2-7; clone_size: -; v_call: TRBV7-9; cdr3_nt: TGTGCCAGCAGCTCCGCGACTAGCGGGAGACCTTACGAGCAGTACTTC; cdr3_aa: CASSSATSGRPYEQYF
cdr3_length: 15; d_call: TRBD1; j_call: TRBJ1-4; clone_size: many; v_call: TRBV12-3/TRBV12-4; cdr3_nt: TGTGCCAGCAGTCTTCGACAGGGGGCCCGGGAAAAACTGTTTTTT; cdr3_aa: CASSLRQGAREKLFF
cdr3_length: 15; d_call: -; j_call: TRBJ2-7; clone_size: -; v_call: TRBV5-8; cdr3_nt: TGTGCCAGCAGCCTAGGGACCTCCAATCCGAGAGAGCAGTACTTC; cdr3_aa: CASSLGTSNPREQYF
cdr3_length: 14; d_call: -; j_call: TRBJ2-7; clone_size: many; v_call: TRBV13; cdr3_nt: TGTGCCAGCAGCTTAGCCCTTTCAGAGAGAGAGCAGTACTTC; cdr3_aa: CASSLALSEREQYF
cdr3_length: 16; d_call: TRBD1; j_call: TRBJ1-1; clone_size: once; v_call: TRBV6-2/TRBV6-3; cdr3_nt: TGTGCCAGCAGAACCCAAACGACAGGGGTGAACACTGAAGCTTTCTTT; cdr3_aa: CASRTQTTGVNTEAFF
cdr3_length: 10; d_call: -; j_call: TRBJ1-5; clone_size: many; v_call: TRBV12-3/TRBV12-4; cdr3_nt: TGTGCCCGGAGGGTTTCGCCCCAGCATTTT; cdr3_aa: CARRVSPQHF
cdr3_length: 15; d_call: -; j_call: TRBJ2-7; clone_size: few; v_call: TRBV3-1; cdr3_nt: TGTGCCAGCAGCCAAGATCGTGGATCCGGGGTTGAGCAGTACTTC; cdr3_aa: CASSQDRGSGVEQYF
cdr3_length: 19; d_call: TRBD1; j_call: TRBJ1-6; clone_size: few; v_call: TRBV27; cdr3_nt: TGTGCCAGCAGTTTACGAGTGGGACGTCAGGGGGGTATTAATTCACCCCTCCACTTT; cdr3_aa: CASSLRVGRQGGINSPLHF
cdr3_length: 15; d_call: -; j_call: TRBJ1-5; clone_size: -; v_call: TRBV19; cdr3_nt: TGTGCCAGTAACCAGGATTTATTAAGCAATCAGCCCCAGCATTTT; cdr3_aa: CASNQDLLSNQPQHF
cdr3_length: 15; d_call: -; j_call: TRBJ1-1; clone_size: -; v_call: TRBV18; cdr3_nt: TGTGCCAGCTCACCACCTCTGGCGGGGGGCCCTGAAGCTTTCTTT; cdr3_aa: CASSPPLAGGPEAFF
cdr3_length: 15; d_call: -; j_call: TRBJ1-1; clone_size: -; v_call: TRBV7-3; cdr3_nt: TGTGCCAGCAGCTTAAATCCGGCTATGAACACTGAAGCTTTCTTT; cdr3_aa: CASSLNPAMNTEAFF
cdr3_length: 15; d_call: -; j_call: TRBJ2-7; clone_size: few; v_call: TRBV7-2; cdr3_nt: TGTGCCACTCAGTCCGACGGGGGGCAGTTTAACGAGCAGTACTTC; cdr3_aa: CATQSDGGQFNEQYF
cdr3_length: 16; d_call: -; j_call: TRBJ2-3; clone_size: -; v_call: TRBV29-1; cdr3_nt: TGCAGCGTTGAAGGAGGTGAGGGGACGGTCACAGATACGCAGTATTTT; cdr3_aa: CSVEGGEGTVTDTQYF
cdr3_length: 13; d_call: -; j_call: TRBJ2-7; clone_size: few; v_call: TRBV7-9; cdr3_nt: TGTGCCAGCAGCTTTTTAGTCTTCTACGAGCAGTACTTC; cdr3_aa: CASSFLVFYEQYF
cdr3_length: 12; d_call: -; j_call: TRBJ2-7; clone_size: -; v_call: TRBV12-3/TRBV12-4; cdr3_nt: TGTGCCAGCAGTTGGACCATTTACGAGCAGTACTTC; cdr3_aa: CASSWTIYEQYF
cdr3_length: 13; d_call: -; j_call: TRBJ2-7; clone_size: few; v_call: TRBV15; cdr3_nt: TGTGCCACCAGCAGATTGGTGGGGTACGAGCAGTACTTC; cdr3_aa: CATSRLVGYEQYF
cdr3_length: 14; d_call: -; j_call: TRBJ1-1; clone_size: many; v_call: TRBV10-3; cdr3_nt: TGTGCCATCAGTGAGGGTTCAGAGAACACTGAAGCTTTCTTT; cdr3_aa: CAISEGSENTEAFF
cdr3_length: 17; d_call: -; j_call: TRBJ1-5; clone_size: -; v_call: TRBV19; cdr3_nt: TGTGCCAGTAGTACCCGAGGAGGGAGGGATTCCAATCAGCCCCAGCATTTT; cdr3_aa: CASSTRGGRDSNQPQHF
cdr3_length: 17; d_call: TRBD1; j_call: TRBJ1-5; clone_size: many; v_call: TRBV15; cdr3_nt: TGTGCCACCAGCAGACCAGGTCGGACAGGGCTGGTTCAGCCCCAGCATTTT; cdr3_aa: CATSRPGRTGLVQPQHF
cdr3_length: 15; d_call: TRBD1; j_call: TRBJ2-7; clone_size: many; v_call: TRBV28; cdr3_nt: TGTGCCAGCAGTTGGGGACAGGGGGGGTTCTACGAGCAGTACTTC; cdr3_aa: CASSWGQGGFYEQYF
cdr3_length: 15; d_call: -; j_call: TRBJ2-5; clone_size: -; v_call: TRBV7-8; cdr3_nt: TGTGCCAGCAGAGAAGGCGCCAACTTCCAAGAGACCCCGTACTTC; cdr3_aa: CASREGANFQETPYF
cdr3_length: 14; d_call: TRBD2; j_call: TRBJ2-7; clone_size: few; v_call: TRBV28; cdr3_nt: TGTGCCAGCAGTTACGACACGGGGGGCTACGAGCAGTACTTC; cdr3_aa: CASSYDTGGYEQYF
cdr3_length: 14; d_call: -; j_call: TRBJ2-7; clone_size: many; v_call: TRBV12-3/TRBV12-4; cdr3_nt: TGTGCCAGCAGTCGACTTGAGTTTCGAGACGAGCAGTACTTC; cdr3_aa: CASSRLEFRDEQYF
cdr3_length: 14; d_call: TRBD1; j_call: TRBJ1-2; clone_size: many; v_call: TRBV28; cdr3_nt: TGTGCCACCAAGAACGGGACAGTGATATATGGCTACACCTTC; cdr3_aa: CATKNGTVIYGYTF
cdr3_length: 11; d_call: -; j_call: TRBJ2-2; clone_size: many; v_call: TRBV28; cdr3_nt: TGTGCCAGCAGCCTCCCTGGGGAGCTGTTTTTT; cdr3_aa: CASSLPGELFF
cdr3_length: 14; d_call: -; j_call: TRBJ2-5; clone_size: few; v_call: TRBV5-6; cdr3_nt: TGTGCCAGCAGCTTGAGAGACAGTCCGTGGGACCAGTACTTC; cdr3_aa: CASSLRDSPWDQYF
cdr3_length: 14; d_call: -; j_call: TRBJ2-6; clone_size: -; v_call: TRBV5-1; cdr3_nt: TGCGCCAGCAGCCAAAACTCTGGGGCCAACGTCCTGACTTTC; cdr3_aa: CASSQNSGANVLTF
cdr3_length: 13; d_call: -; j_call: TRBJ2-7; clone_size: many; v_call: TRBV7-2; cdr3_nt: TGTGCCAGCAGCTTGAGGACCCCCTACGAGCAGTACTTC; cdr3_aa: CASSLRTPYEQYF
cdr3_length: 16; d_call: TRBD1; j_call: TRBJ1-1; clone_size: -; v_call: TRBV9; cdr3_nt: TGTGCCAGCAGCTTGGGACAGGGAGGAGGAGGCACTGAAGCTTTCTTT; cdr3_aa: CASSLGQGGGGTEAFF
cdr3_length: 15; d_call: TRBD1; j_call: TRBJ1-3; clone_size: -; v_call: TRBV6-1; cdr3_nt: TGTGCCAGCAGACTTCAGGGGGCAGGTGGAAACACCATATATTTT; cdr3_aa: CASRLQGAGGNTIYF